The rows below give T cell receptor beta chains drawn from one sample of a study of OX40 agonist ivuxolimab in advanced cancers. Profiled with immunoSEQ multiplex PCR; TCRdb holds only in-frame clones, not every one. The repertoire consists of 95,000 to 150,000 clones, with 80% to 90% occurring once and the leading ten covering 0.5% to 0.7%. The sequencing used CD4+ or CD8+ T cells sorted from blood, collected in a trial of the OX40 agonist ivuxolimab. The receptors here all came from an adult with an advanced solid tumor such as melanoma, head and neck, liver or kidney cancer. Each CDR3 is given with its conserved first and last residue. Each record gives: V gene, J gene, D gene, clone size, CDR3 protein, CDR3 DNA. The D gene is left open where the match is weak. A clone size is listed for some rows: how often the clone was seen (once, few, many), or a class if it is expanded.

TRBV28	TRBJ1-4	-	-	CASSFRGPLNEKLFF	TGTGCCAGCAGTTTTCGGGGACCGCTCAATGAAAAACTGTTTTTT
TRBV5-1	TRBJ2-4	TRBD1	-	CASSVHRDSKNIQYF	TGCGCCAGCAGCGTACACCGGGACAGCAAAAACATTCAGTACTTC
TRBV25-1	TRBJ1-1	-	-	CASSEQVSEAFF	TGTGCCAGCAGTGAACAGGTCTCTGAAGCTTTCTTT
TRBV6-6	TRBJ1-1	-	-	CASSYPPPGRNTEAFF	TGTGCCAGCAGTTACCCCCCTCCAGGGCGAAACACTGAAGCTTTCTTT
TRBV7-9	TRBJ2-7	-	-	CASSSRGRASYEQYF	TGTGCCAGCAGTTCCAGGGGGAGGGCCTCCTACGAGCAGTACTTC
TRBV2	TRBJ2-1	-	-	CASRLGANNEQFF	TGTGCCAGCAGGCTAGGGGCCAACAATGAGCAGTTCTTC
TRBV5-4	TRBJ2-1	TRBD1	-	CASSLGDRDNEQFF	TGTGCCAGCAGCTTGGGAGACAGGGACAATGAGCAGTTCTTC
TRBV27	TRBJ1-6	-	few	CASRDERGHGGTPLHF	TGTGCCAGCAGGGACGAGAGAGGCCACGGAGGGACACCCCTCCACTTT
TRBV28	TRBJ1-6	TRBD1	-	CASTMGQGDSPLHF	TGTGCCAGCACCATGGGACAGGGGGATTCACCCCTCCACTTT
TRBV7-3	TRBJ2-1	TRBD1	-	CASSPDRADNEQFF	TGTGCCAGCAGCCCCGACAGGGCCGATAATGAGCAGTTCTTC
TRBV7-2	TRBJ2-1	-	few	CASSLRSYNEQFF	TGTGCCAGCAGCCTTCGTTCCTACAATGAGCAGTTCTTC